The entry below gives a single TCR beta chain sequence along with its context. Authors' methods: Reference gene primer amplification yielded estimated nucleated cell counts. Some clones are missing from TCRdb's copy, which holds only in-frame ones; the method was immunoSEQ multiplex PCR. D and trimming come from the DNA, and the V and J calls and clone size come from that table. The repertoire consists of over 120,000 clones, with roughly 84% occurring once and the leading ten covering under 4.5%. This sample was taken from a study of blood T cell repertoires in COVID-19. Study background: PBMCs, B-cell-depleted T cells, or T cells provided the cDNA or gDNA that made up the material.

There are 15 residues in the CDR3. The V segment lost 8 bases and the J segment 5 bases; nucleotides outside the gene matches: 13. Per germline, CDR1 MNHEY and CDR2 SVGAGI. The clonotype originates from an older woman with acute or convalescent COVID-19. Sequences were obtained from peripheral blood. The chain employs TRBV6-5 and TRBJ1-1, with 8 positions matching TRBD1. In DNA form, the CDR3 reads TGTGCCAGCTTTCAGGCAGGGGGCCTGGGAACTGAAGCTTTCTTT. It codes for CASFQAGGLGTEAFF.